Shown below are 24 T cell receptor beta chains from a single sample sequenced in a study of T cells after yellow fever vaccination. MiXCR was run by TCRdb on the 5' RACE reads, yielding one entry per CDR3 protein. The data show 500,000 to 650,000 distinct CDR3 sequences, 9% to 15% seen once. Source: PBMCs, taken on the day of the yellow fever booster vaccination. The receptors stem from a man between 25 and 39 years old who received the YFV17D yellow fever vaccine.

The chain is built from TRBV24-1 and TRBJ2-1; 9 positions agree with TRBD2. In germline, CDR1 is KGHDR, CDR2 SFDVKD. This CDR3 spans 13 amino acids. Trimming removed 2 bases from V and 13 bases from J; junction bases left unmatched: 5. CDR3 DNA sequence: TGTGCCACCAGTGATTATAGCGGGAGCAGTCAGTTCTTC. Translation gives CATSDYSGSSQFF.

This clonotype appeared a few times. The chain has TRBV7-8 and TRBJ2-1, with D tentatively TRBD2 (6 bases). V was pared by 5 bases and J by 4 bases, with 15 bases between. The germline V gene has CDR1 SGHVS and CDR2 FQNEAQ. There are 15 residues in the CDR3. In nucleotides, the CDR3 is TGTGCCAGCAGCCCCGGAGGGCCTTTTTACAATGAGCAGTTCTTC. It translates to CASSPGGPFYNEQFF. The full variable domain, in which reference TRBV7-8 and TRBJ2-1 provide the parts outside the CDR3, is GAGVSQSPRYKVAKRGQDVALRCDPISGHVSLFWYQQALGQGPEFLTYFQNEAQLDKSGLPSDRFFAERPEGSVSTLKIQRTQQEDSAVYLCASSPGGPFYNEQFFGPGTRLTVL.

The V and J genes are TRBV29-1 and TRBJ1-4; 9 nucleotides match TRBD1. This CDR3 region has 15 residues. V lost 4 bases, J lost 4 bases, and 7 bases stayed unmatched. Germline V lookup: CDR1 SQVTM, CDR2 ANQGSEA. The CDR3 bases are TGCAGCGTTGGCGAACAGGGGGCGTATAATGAAAAACTGTTTTTT. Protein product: CSVGEQGAYNEKLFF.

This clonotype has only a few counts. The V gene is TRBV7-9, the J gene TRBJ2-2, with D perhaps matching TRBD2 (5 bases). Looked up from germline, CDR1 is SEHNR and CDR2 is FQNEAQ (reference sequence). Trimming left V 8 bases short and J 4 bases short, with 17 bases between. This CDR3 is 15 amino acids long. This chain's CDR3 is CASGSRTASTGELFF. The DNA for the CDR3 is TGTGCCAGCGGGAGTCGGACTGCGAGCACCGGGGAGCTGTTTTTT.

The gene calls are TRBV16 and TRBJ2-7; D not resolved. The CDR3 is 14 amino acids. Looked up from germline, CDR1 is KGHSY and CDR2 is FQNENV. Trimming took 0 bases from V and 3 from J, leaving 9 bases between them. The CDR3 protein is CASSQSGTHYEQYF. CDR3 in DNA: TGTGCCAGCAGCCAATCGGGTACCCACTACGAGCAGTACTTC.

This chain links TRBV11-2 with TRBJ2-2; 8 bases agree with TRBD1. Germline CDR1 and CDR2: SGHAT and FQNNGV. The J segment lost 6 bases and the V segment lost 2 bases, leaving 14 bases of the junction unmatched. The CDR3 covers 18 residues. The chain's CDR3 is CASSLLPASGGAPGELFF. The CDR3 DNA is TGTGCCAGCAGCTTACTCCCGGCCTCAGGGGGCGCGCCCGGGGAGCTGTTTTTT.

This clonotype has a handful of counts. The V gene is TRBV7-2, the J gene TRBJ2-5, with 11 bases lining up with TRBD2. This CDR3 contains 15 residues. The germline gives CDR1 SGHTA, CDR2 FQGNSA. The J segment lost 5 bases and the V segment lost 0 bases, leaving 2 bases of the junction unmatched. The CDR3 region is CASSLALAGGETQYF. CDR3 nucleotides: TGTGCCAGCAGCTTAGCGCTAGCGGGAGGTGAGACCCAGTACTTC.

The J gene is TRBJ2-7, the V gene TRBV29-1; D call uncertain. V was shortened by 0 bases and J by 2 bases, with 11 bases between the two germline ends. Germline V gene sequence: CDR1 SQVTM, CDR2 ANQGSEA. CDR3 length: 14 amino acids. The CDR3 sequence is CSVEDLDTPYEQYF. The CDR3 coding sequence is TGCAGCGTTGAAGATCTAGATACCCCCTACGAGCAGTACTTC.

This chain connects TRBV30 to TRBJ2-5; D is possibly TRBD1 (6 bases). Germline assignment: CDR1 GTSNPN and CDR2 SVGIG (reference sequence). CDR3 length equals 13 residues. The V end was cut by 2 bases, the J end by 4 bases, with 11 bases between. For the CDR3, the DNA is TGTGCCTGGAGTCACAGGGTCCGAGAGACCCAGTACTTC. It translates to CAWSHRVRETQYF.

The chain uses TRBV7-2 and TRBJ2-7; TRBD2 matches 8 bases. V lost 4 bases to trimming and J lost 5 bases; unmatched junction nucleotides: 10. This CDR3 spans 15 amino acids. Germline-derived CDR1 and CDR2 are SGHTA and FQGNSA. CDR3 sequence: CASSSPSGRGNEQYF. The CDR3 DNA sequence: TGTGCCAGCAGCTCCCCCAGCGGGAGAGGGAACGAGCAGTACTTC.

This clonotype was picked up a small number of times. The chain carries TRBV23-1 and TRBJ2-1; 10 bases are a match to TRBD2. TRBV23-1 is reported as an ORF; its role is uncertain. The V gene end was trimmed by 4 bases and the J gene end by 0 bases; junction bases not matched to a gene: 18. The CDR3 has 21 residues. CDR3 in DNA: TGCGCCAGCAGTCCGATCAATCCCGAGCGGGAGGGCCTCAGCTCCTACAATGAGCAGTTCTTC. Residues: CASSPINPEREGLSSYNEQFF.

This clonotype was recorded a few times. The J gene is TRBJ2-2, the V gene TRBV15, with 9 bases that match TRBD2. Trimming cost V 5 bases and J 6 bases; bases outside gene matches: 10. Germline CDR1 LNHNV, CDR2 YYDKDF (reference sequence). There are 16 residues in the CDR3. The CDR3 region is CATSEPGLAVAGELFF. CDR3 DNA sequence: TGTGCCACCAGCGAACCGGGACTAGCTGTCGCCGGGGAGCTGTTTTTT.

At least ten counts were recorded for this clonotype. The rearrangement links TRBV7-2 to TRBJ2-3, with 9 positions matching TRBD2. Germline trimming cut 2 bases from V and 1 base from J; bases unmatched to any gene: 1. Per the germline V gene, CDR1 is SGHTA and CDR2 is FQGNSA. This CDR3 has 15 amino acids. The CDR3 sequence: CASSLRGGGTDTQYF. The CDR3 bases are TGTGCCAGCAGCTTACGCGGGGGGGGCACAGATACGCAGTATTTT.

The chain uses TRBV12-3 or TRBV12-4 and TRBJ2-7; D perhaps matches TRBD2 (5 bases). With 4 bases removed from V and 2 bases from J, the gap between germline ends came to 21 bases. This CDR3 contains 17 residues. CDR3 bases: TGTGCCAGCAGTTGGGCGTGGAGGACGGACCAGGCCTACGAGCAGTACTTC. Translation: CASSWAWRTDQAYEQYF.

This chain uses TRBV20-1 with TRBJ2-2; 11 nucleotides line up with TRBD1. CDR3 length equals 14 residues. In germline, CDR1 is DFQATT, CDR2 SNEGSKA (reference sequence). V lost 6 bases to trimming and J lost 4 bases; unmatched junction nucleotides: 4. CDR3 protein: CSAFGQGATGELFF. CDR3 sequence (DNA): TGCAGTGCATTCGGACAGGGGGCCACCGGGGAGCTGTTTTTT.

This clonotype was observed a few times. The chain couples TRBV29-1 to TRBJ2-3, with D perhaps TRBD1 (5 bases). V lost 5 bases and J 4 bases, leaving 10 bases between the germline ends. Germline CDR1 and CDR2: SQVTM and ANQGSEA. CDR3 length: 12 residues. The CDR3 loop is CSVQGRADTQYF. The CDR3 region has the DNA TGCAGCGTTCAGGGTAGGGCAGATACGCAGTATTTT.

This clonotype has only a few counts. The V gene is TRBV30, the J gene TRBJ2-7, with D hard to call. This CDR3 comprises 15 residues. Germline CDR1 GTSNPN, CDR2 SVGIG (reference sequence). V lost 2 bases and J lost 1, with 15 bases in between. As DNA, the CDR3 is TGTGCCTGGAGTTGGGGAATGGGGTTTTCCTACGAGCAGTACTTC. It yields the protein CAWSWGMGFSYEQYF.

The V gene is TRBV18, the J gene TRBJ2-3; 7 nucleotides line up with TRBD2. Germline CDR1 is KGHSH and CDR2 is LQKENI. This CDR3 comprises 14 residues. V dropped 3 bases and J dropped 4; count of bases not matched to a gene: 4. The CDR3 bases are TGTGCCAGCTCACCTGACCGGGAGGCAGATACGCAGTATTTT. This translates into CASSPDREADTQYF.

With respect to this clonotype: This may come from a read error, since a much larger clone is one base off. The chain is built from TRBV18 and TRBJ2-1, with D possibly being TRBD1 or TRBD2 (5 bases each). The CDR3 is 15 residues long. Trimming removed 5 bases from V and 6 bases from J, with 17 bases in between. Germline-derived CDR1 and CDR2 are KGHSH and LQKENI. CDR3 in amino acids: CASSSGRGASNEQFF. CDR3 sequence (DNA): TGTGCCAGCTCATCGGGACGGGGAGCAAGCAATGAGCAGTTCTTC.

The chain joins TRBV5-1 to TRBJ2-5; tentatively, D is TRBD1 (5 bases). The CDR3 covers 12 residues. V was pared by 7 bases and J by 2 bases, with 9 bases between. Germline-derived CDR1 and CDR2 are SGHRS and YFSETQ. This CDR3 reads CASGTGQETQYF. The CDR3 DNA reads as TGCGCCAGCGGCACAGGACAAGAGACCCAGTACTTC.

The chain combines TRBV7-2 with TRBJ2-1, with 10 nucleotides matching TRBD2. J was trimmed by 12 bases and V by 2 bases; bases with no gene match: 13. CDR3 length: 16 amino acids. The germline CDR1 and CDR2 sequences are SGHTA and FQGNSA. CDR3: CASSLLLAGVRGGQFF. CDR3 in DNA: TGTGCCAGCAGCTTACTCCTAGCGGGAGTACGGGGTGGGCAGTTCTTC.

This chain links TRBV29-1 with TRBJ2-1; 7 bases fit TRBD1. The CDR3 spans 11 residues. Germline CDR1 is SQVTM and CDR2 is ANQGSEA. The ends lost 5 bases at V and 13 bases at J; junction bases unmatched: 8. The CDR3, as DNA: TGCAGCGTTCACGACAGGGTGGGTCAGTTCTTC. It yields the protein CSVHDRVGQFF.

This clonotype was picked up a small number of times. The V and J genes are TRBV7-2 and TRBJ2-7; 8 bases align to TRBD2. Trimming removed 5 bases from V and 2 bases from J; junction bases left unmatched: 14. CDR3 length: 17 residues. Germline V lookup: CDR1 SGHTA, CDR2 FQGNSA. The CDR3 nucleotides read TGTGCCAGCAGCCCCCCCCGAAGCCTAGCGGGCGCCTACGAGCAGTACTTC. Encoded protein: CASSPPRSLAGAYEQYF.

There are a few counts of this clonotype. CDR3: CASSTGTSDQPQHF. CDR3 bases: TGCGCCAGCAGCACCGGGACATCGGATCAGCCCCAGCATTTT. The chain is built from TRBV23-1 and TRBJ1-5; maybe TRBD1 (6 bases). TRBV23-1 is marked as an open reading frame, function uncertain. The CDR3 has 14 amino acids. Trimming stripped 6 bases from V and 5 bases from J, with 14 bases between.